What follows are 10 T cell receptor beta chains derived from one specimen sequenced in a study of T cell responses to AZD1222 COVID-19 vaccine. Data came from immunoSEQ multiplex PCR; TCRdb stores just in-frame clones and leaves some out. The table has about 160,000 clones, around 89% seen once; the top ten hold approximately 4.5%. Sequenced material: peripheral blood, taken 28 days after the second AZD1222 dose. These receptors all stem from an adult who received the AZD1222 COVID-19 vaccine.

V is TRBV11-2 and J is TRBJ2-7, with D possibly TRBD2 on 5 matching bases. The V and J ends lost 4 bases and 4 bases respectively, with 17 bases between them. CDR3 length: 15 amino acids. Germline assignment: CDR1 SGHAT and CDR2 FQNNGV. In DNA, the CDR3 is TGTGCCAGCAGCTACACTAGTCCCTCCTCTTACGAGCAGTACTTC. Translating it yields CASSYTSPSSYEQYF.

J is TRBJ2-7 and V is TRBV4-2, with unresolved D. The CDR3 is 12 amino acids. The V end was cut by 8 bases, the J end by 2 bases, with 10 bases between. Germline CDR1 LGHNA, CDR2 YNFKEQ. The CDR3 DNA sequence: TGTGCCAGCGGAGAATTGACCTACGAGCAGTACTTC. Translating it yields CASGELTYEQYF.

The V call is TRBV30, the J call TRBJ1-4; D remains ambiguous. The V gene's germline CDR1 is GTSNPN and CDR2 SVGIG (reference sequence). This CDR3 spans 14 amino acids. V lost 6 bases and J lost 8, with 19 bases in between. The DNA for the CDR3 is TGTGCCTGTACCCTGACTATGGTACGCGAAAAACTGTTTTTT. This encodes CACTLTMVREKLFF.

This chain's CDR3 is CASSQDTGGAHGYTF. CDR3 DNA: TGTGCCAGCAGCCAAGACACAGGGGGCGCCCATGGCTACACCTTC. The chain joins TRBV7-9 to TRBJ1-2; 9 positions match TRBD1. The CDR3 is 15 residues long. V was clipped by 5 bases and J by 6 bases; unmatched bases: 10. CDR1 is SEHNR and CDR2 is FQNEAQ in the germline V gene (reference sequence).

This clone was found once. The chain is built from TRBV9 and TRBJ1-6, with 9 bases matching TRBD1. Losses at the gene ends were 3 bases for V and 10 bases for J; bases not matched to a gene: 8. Per the germline V gene, CDR1 is SGDLS and CDR2 is YYNGEE. This CDR3 has 15 residues. The CDR3 sequence is CASSGQGDERSPLHF. CDR3 coding DNA: TGTGCCAGCAGCGGACAGGGGGACGAGAGGTCACCCCTCCACTTT.

This chain links TRBV6-5 with TRBJ2-1; TRBD1 aligns across 8 bases. This CDR3 is built from 14 residues. Germline CDR1 reads MNHEY; CDR2 reads SVGAGI. V shed 6 bases and J 12 bases; nucleotides not matched to a gene: 13. CDR3 coding DNA: TGTGCCAGCAGCTCAGGGGGCGCGTCTGATTGGCAGTTCTTC. It yields the protein CASSSGGASDWQFF.

The chain has TRBV19 and TRBJ1-2, with D tentatively TRBD1 (5 bases). V lost 9 bases and J 8 bases, leaving 19 bases between the germline ends. This CDR3 comprises 13 residues. The V gene's germline CDR1 is LNHDA and CDR2 SQIVND (reference sequence). This CDR3 is CASHAAGLRGYTF. In DNA, the CDR3 is TGTGCCAGCCACGCCGCGGGGCTACGGGGCTACACCTTC.

V gene TRBV7-6 combines with J gene TRBJ1-2; D is ambiguous. Germline lookup yields CDR1 SGHVS and CDR2 FNYEAQ. The CDR3 is 13 residues long. V lost 5 bases and J 6 bases, leaving 13 bases between the germline ends. Here the CDR3 DNA reads TGTGCCAGCAGCCCATCCTTCGGGGATGGCTACACCTTC. Amino acids: CASSPSFGDGYTF.

The genes are TRBV7-9 and TRBJ1-1; D gene ambiguous. CDR3 length: 14 residues. The V end lost 1 base, the J end lost 0 bases, and 6 bases lay between the germline ends. Germline-derived CDR1 and CDR2 are SEHNR and FQNEAQ (reference sequence). CDR3 residues: CASSLGQVNTEAFF. The CDR3 nucleotides read TGTGCCAGCAGCTTAGGTCAGGTGAACACTGAAGCTTTCTTT.

The chain recombines TRBV20-1 with TRBJ1-1; weak D call: TRBD1 (5 bases). Germline lookup yields CDR1 DFQATT and CDR2 SNEGSKA (reference sequence). Trimming removed 5 bases from V and 12 bases from J, with 16 bases in between. CDR3 length equals 11 residues. CDR3 DNA sequence: TGCAGTGCTTACAGGTTTATGGGCCCTTTCTTT. Translated, it gives CSAYRFMGPFF.